The 32 T cell receptor beta chains below all came from one sample that was sequenced in a study of shared clonotypes between healthy human individuals. TCRdb keeps only in-frame clones here, not all; method: immunoSEQ multiplex PCR. The data show roughly 2 million clones, with more than 90% seen just once and approximately 0.13% held by the top ten. The sequenced sample was naive CD4+ T cells sorted from blood. The subset denotes: CD45RA+ positively selected. These TCRs come from a man younger than 30 in good health.

This chain joins TRBV10-3 and TRBJ2-7; 9 bases match TRBD1. The CDR3 runs to 15 residues. CDR1 ENHRY and CDR2 SYGVKD come from the germline V gene. V lost 0 bases to trimming and J lost 6 bases; unmatched junction nucleotides: 6. Written as DNA, the CDR3 is TGTGCCATCAGTGAGTCGACAGGGGGGCCTCTCGAGCAGTACTTC. Protein product: CAISESTGGPLEQYF.

The gene calls are TRBV9 and TRBJ1-1; D not resolved. Germline assignment: CDR1 SGDLS and CDR2 YYNGEE. Trimming removed 4 bases at V and 0 bases at J, with 7 bases between. The CDR3 extends over 13 amino acids. DNA of the CDR3: TGTGCCAGCAGCTCCCATATGAACACTGAAGCTTTCTTT. This translates into CASSSHMNTEAFF.

V is TRBV7-2 and J is TRBJ1-1; D not resolved. The germline V gene encodes CDR1 SGHTA and CDR2 FQGNSA. Between the trimmed V and J ends, which lost 5 bases and 10 bases, there was a span of 20 bases. CDR3 length: 14 residues. The CDR3 spells CASSRQDFTFRAFF. CDR3 nucleotides: TGTGCCAGCAGCCGTCAGGACTTTACCTTTCGAGCTTTCTTT. The whole variable domain, filled in from reference TRBV7-2 and TRBJ1-1, reads GAGVSQSPSNKVTEKGKDVELRCDPISGHTALYWYRQSLGQGLEFLIYFQGNSAPDKSGLPSDRFSAERTGGSVSTLTIQRTQQEDSAVYLCASSRQDFTFRAFFGQGTRLTVV.

The rearrangement links TRBV7-2 to TRBJ1-5; D gene ambiguous. V was pared by 1 base and J by 0 bases, with 10 bases between. The CDR3 contains 16 residues. The germline CDR1 and CDR2 sequences are SGHTA and FQGNSA. The CDR3 DNA reads TGTGCCAGCAGCTTAGAACAGCTGTATAGCAATCAGCCCCAGCATTTT. As protein: CASSLEQLYSNQPQHF.

The rearrangement links TRBV28 to TRBJ2-5, with 9 positions matching TRBD2. Germline V CDR1 and CDR2: MDHEN, SYDVKM. V lost 7 bases, J lost 2 bases, and 8 bases stayed unmatched. This CDR3 spans 15 amino acids. CDR3 DNA: TGTGCCAGCAATACCGAGCGGGGGGCGCAAGAGACCCAGTACTTC. As protein: CASNTERGAQETQYF.

This chain uses TRBV6-4 with TRBJ2-7; D is possibly TRBD1 or TRBD2 (5 bases each). CDR1 MRHNA and CDR2 SNTAGT come from the germline V gene. The CDR3 runs 13 residues. V lost 10 bases and J 1 base, leaving 14 bases between the germline ends. CDR3 amino acids: CATFLGESYEQYF. The DNA for the CDR3 is TGTGCCACCTTCTTGGGGGAGTCCTACGAGCAGTACTTC.

Concerning this clone itself: The same CDR3 can be traced to other DNA sequences in this sample. Here the CDR3 reads CASSFRGLGEKLFF. CDR3 coding DNA: TGTGCCAGCAGCTTTCGGGGTTTGGGTGAAAAACTGTTTTTT. The rearrangement uses TRBV5-6 and TRBJ1-4, with D unclear. The CDR3 is made up of 14 amino acids. Trimming shortened V by 2 bases and J by 7 bases, and 12 bases separated the two germline ends. The germline gives CDR1 SGHDT, CDR2 YYEEEE.

CDR3: CAISEGVVSDEQYF. The CDR3 nucleotides are TGTGCCATCAGTGAGGGGGTCGTTTCCGACGAGCAGTACTTC. The rearrangement links TRBV10-3 to TRBJ2-7; D gene uncertain. V was shortened by 2 bases and J by 5 bases, with 13 bases between the two germline ends. The length of the CDR3 is 14 residues. The V gene's germline CDR1 is ENHRY and CDR2 SYGVKD.

About this clone: Other DNA sequences from this sample encode an identical CDR3 as well. This rearrangement joins TRBV14 to TRBJ1-2; D is ambiguous. The CDR3 runs 13 residues. Germline CDR1 is SGHDN and CDR2 is FVKESK. Trimming cost V 0 bases and J 4 bases, with 6 bases left between them. CDR3 region: CASSQDLSYGYTF. The CDR3, as DNA: TGTGCCAGCAGCCAAGATCTGAGCTATGGCTACACCTTC.

This chain joins TRBV6-5 and TRBJ2-7; 10 bases line up with TRBD1. Germline CDR1 is MNHEY and CDR2 is SVGAGI. With V trimmed by 4 bases and J by 4 bases, 7 bases remained unmatched. This CDR3 is 15 amino acids long. The CDR3 reads CASSFSGTGVYEQYF. The CDR3 nucleotides are TGTGCCAGCAGTTTCTCCGGGACAGGGGTGTACGAGCAGTACTTC.

This chain connects TRBV28 to TRBJ2-5; D not resolved. The length of the CDR3 is 15 residues. Per the germline V gene, CDR1 is MDHEN and CDR2 is SYDVKM. The V and J ends lost 2 bases and 0 bases respectively, with 10 bases between them. As DNA, the CDR3 is TGTGCCAGCAGTTTAGGGCAGTTGTACCAAGAGACCCAGTACTTC. It translates to CASSLGQLYQETQYF.

The chain combines TRBV5-6 with TRBJ1-1; D not certain. Trimming stripped 3 bases from V and 4 bases from J, with 10 bases between. The CDR3 is 13 residues long. Germline lookup yields CDR1 SGHDT and CDR2 YYEEEE. The CDR3 reads CASSSQLGTEAFF. CDR3 sequence (DNA): TGTGCCAGCAGCTCTCAGCTGGGCACTGAAGCTTTCTTT.

The V call is TRBV2, the J call TRBJ1-6; a possible D gene is TRBD1 (6 bases). Looked up from germline, CDR1 is SNHLY and CDR2 is FYNNEI. The length of the CDR3 is 14 residues. Trimming took 5 bases from V and 5 from J, leaving 10 bases between them. CDR3 region: CASSLAGDNSPLHF. Written as DNA, the CDR3 is TGTGCCAGCAGTCTTGCAGGGGATAATTCACCCCTCCACTTT.

V gene TRBV29-1 combines with J gene TRBJ2-7; 10 bases map to TRBD1. The V and J ends lost 3 bases and 6 bases, in that order; junction bases with no gene match: 8. CDR3 length equals 14 residues. Germline CDR1 SQVTM, CDR2 ANQGSEA. CDR3 DNA sequence: TGCAGCGTTGAGGGGGGGACAGGGGCCGGCGAGCAGTACTTC. Translation gives CSVEGGTGAGEQYF.

V usage is TRBV27 and J usage is TRBJ2-7; possibly TRBD2 for D (5 bases). The V gene lost 5 bases and the J gene lost 0 bases, with 14 bases spanning the gap. This CDR3 has 15 amino acids. Germline V gene data show CDR1 as MNHEY and CDR2 as SMNVEV (reference sequence). The CDR3 bases are TGTGCCAGCAGTCGGTCCGCCGGGGACTCCTACGAGCAGTACTTC. This translates into CASSRSAGDSYEQYF.

The chain has TRBV15 and TRBJ1-2, with TRBD1 as a possible D gene (6 bases). The CDR3 has 14 amino acids. V lost 1 base and J 5 bases, leaving 11 bases between the germline ends. Germline CDR1 LNHNV, CDR2 YYDKDF (reference sequence). CDR3 nucleotide sequence: TGTGCCACCAGCAGAGGAGGACAGATTTATGGCTACACCTTC. It translates to CATSRGGQIYGYTF.

This clone was counted a single time. The chain is built from TRBV4-1 and TRBJ1-5; D unclear. Trimming pared 0 bases from V and 7 bases from J, leaving 16 bases between. The CDR3 contains 16 residues. Germline values: CDR1 MGHRA, CDR2 YSYEKL. DNA of the CDR3: TGCGCCAGCAGCCAAGAGGTTCGTGGGAACAACCAGCCCCAGCATTTT. Translated, it gives CASSQEVRGNNQPQHF.

This rearrangement joins TRBV18 to TRBJ1-2; D is possibly TRBD1 (5 bases). Trimming took off 1 base at V and 4 bases at J, with 19 bases between the two ends. Per the germline V gene, CDR1 is KGHSH and CDR2 is LQKENI. The CDR3 consists of 17 residues. This CDR3 reads CASSPREGERLPYGYTF. In DNA form, the CDR3 reads TGTGCCAGCTCACCACGGGAAGGGGAACGGCTCCCCTATGGCTACACCTTC.

The V and J genes are TRBV25-1 and TRBJ1-2, with D hard to call. The CDR3 runs to 11 residues. Trimming left V 7 bases short and J 1 base short, with 4 bases between. The germline CDR1 and CDR2 sequences are MGHDK and SYGVNS. Here the CDR3 reads CASTSNYGYTF. CDR3 DNA sequence: TGTGCCAGCACGAGTAACTATGGCTACACCTTC.

This clone appeared once. The chain's CDR3 is CASGTLNQPQHF. The CDR3 DNA is TGTGCCAGCGGGACCCTCAATCAGCCCCAGCATTTT. V is TRBV6-1 and J is TRBJ1-5, with D tentatively TRBD1 (5 bases). The CDR3 extends over 12 amino acids. Germline V lookup: CDR1 MNHNS, CDR2 SASEGT. The ends were cut back, 8 bases at V and 3 bases at J, with 8 bases in the middle.

Only one count was recorded for this clone. Here the CDR3 reads CASSEIGKPGNTIYF. The CDR3 bases are TGTGCCAGCAGTGAAATTGGGAAACCTGGAAACACCATATATTTT. This chain joins TRBV6-1 and TRBJ1-3; D remains unclear. Trimming stripped 2 bases from V and 2 bases from J, with 10 bases between. The CDR3 has 15 amino acids. Germline V gene lookup returns CDR1 MNHNS and CDR2 SASEGT.

The genes are TRBV11-2 and TRBJ2-7; 8 bases line up with TRBD2. Trimming took 3 bases from V and 2 from J; bases not matched to a gene: 3. The CDR3 totals 14 residues. Germline V lookup: CDR1 SGHAT, CDR2 FQNNGV. DNA of the CDR3: TGTGCCAGCAGCTTTACTAGCGGAGCCTACGAGCAGTACTTC. This gives the protein CASSFTSGAYEQYF.

A note on this clone: At the DNA level, this CDR3 is encoded by other sequences in the same sample as well. The genes are TRBV18 and TRBJ1-5; 7 bases line up with TRBD1. CDR1 is KGHSH and CDR2 is LQKENI in the germline V gene. The CDR3 covers 14 residues. The trim removed 3 bases at V and 4 bases at J, leaving 3 bases unmatched. CDR3: CASSPGTDNQPQHF. The DNA for the CDR3 is TGTGCCAGCTCACCTGGGACAGATAATCAGCCCCAGCATTTT.

Here the CDR3 reads CASRIAGVTYEQYF. The CDR3 DNA reads TGTGCCAGCAGGATAGCGGGGGTGACCTACGAGCAGTACTTC. This rearrangement joins TRBV11-2 to TRBJ2-7, with 9 positions matching TRBD2. Losses at the gene ends were 6 bases for V and 2 bases for J; bases not matched to a gene: 5. Germline V gene sequence: CDR1 SGHAT, CDR2 FQNNGV. This CDR3 comprises 14 residues.

The CDR3 protein is CASSFDRGTGYTF. The CDR3 nucleotides are TGTGCCAGCAGCTTTGACAGGGGGACTGGCTACACCTTC. The rearrangement links TRBV7-9 to TRBJ1-2; 9 bases match TRBD1. CDR1 and CDR2 from the germline V gene are SEHNR and FQNEAQ (reference sequence). This CDR3 region has 13 residues. The V and J ends lost 3 bases and 7 bases, in that order; junction bases with no gene match: 3.

The chain links TRBV5-1 to TRBJ1-1; D unresolved. This CDR3 contains 13 residues. V was cut by 1 base and J by 5 bases, with 9 bases left in between. Germline values: CDR1 SGHRS, CDR2 YFSETQ. Here the CDR3 DNA reads TGCGCCAGCAGCTTGTTTGGGGATACTGAAGCTTTCTTT. This gives the protein CASSLFGDTEAFF.

This clone was observed a single time. The chain combines TRBV9 with TRBJ2-3; 8 bases are a match to TRBD2. Trimming removed 0 bases from V and 3 bases from J; junction bases left unmatched: 6. The CDR3 covers 16 residues. Germline CDR1 and CDR2: SGDLS and YYNGEE. CDR3 in DNA: TGTGCCAGCAGCGTAGGGAGCGGGAGAAATACAGATACGCAGTATTTT. The encoded protein is CASSVGSGRNTDTQYF.

The J gene is TRBJ2-7, the V gene TRBV6-6; 10 nucleotides line up with TRBD1. Looked up from germline, CDR1 is MNHNY and CDR2 is SVGAGI (reference sequence). The V segment lost 4 bases and the J segment 2 bases; nucleotides outside the gene matches: 8. This CDR3 has 16 residues. The CDR3 reads CASSSTTGGRPYEQYF. For the CDR3, the DNA is TGTGCCAGCAGTTCCACGACAGGGGGCAGACCCTACGAGCAGTACTTC.

CDR3 sequence: CASSALVTSSSYEQYF. The DNA of the CDR3 is TGTGCCAGCAGCGCGTTAGTAACTTCCAGCTCCTACGAGCAGTACTTC. The V gene is TRBV7-8, the J gene TRBJ2-7, with D unresolved. The germline CDR1 and CDR2 sequences are SGHVS and FQNEAQ. V was pared by 5 bases and J by 0 bases, with 17 bases between. This CDR3 region has 16 residues. The complete variable domain, with remaining parts taken from reference TRBV7-8 and TRBJ2-7, reads GAGVSQSPRYKVAKRGQDVALRCDPISGHVSLFWYQQALGQGPEFLTYFQNEAQLDKSGLPSDRFFAERPEGSVSTLKIQRTQQEDSAVYLCASSALVTSSSYEQYFGPGTRLTVT.

About this clone itself: The sample has other DNA sequences that encode this CDR3 too. The V call is TRBV20-1, the J call TRBJ2-3; D is undetermined. This CDR3 comprises 11 residues. In germline, CDR1 is DFQATT, CDR2 SNEGSKA (reference sequence). The CDR3 protein is CRAGSTDTQYF. CDR3 nucleotide sequence: TGCAGAGCCGGTAGCACAGATACGCAGTATTTT.

This clone was detected once. The chain is built from TRBV6-5 and TRBJ2-3; 9 bases are a match to TRBD2. The ends lost 4 bases at V and 8 bases at J; junction bases unmatched: 13. Per germline, CDR1 MNHEY and CDR2 SVGAGI. The CDR3 loop spans 16 amino acids. The CDR3 nucleotides read TGTGCCAGCAGTTTTCAAGGGGGACTAGCTTTTAGTACGCAGTATTTT. Translated, it gives CASSFQGGLAFSTQYF.

To note about this clone: The junction shows a germline mismatch at one end, possibly a read error. The V call is TRBV2, the J call TRBJ2-7; D perhaps matches TRBD2 (5 bases). This CDR3 is 14 amino acids long. Germline V gene sequence: CDR1 SNHLY, CDR2 FYNNEI. The DNA for the CDR3 is TGTGCCAGCAGTGAAAGTGGGAGCTCCGGATCTGGCGTCTTC. It is translated as CASSESGSSGSGVF.